Detailed here is one TCR beta chain. Trimming took 2 bases from V and 3 from J, leaving 12 bases between them. This CDR3 region has 14 residues. CDR1 is GTSNPN, CDR2 SVGIG, per germline (reference sequence). The data derive from a study of blood T cell repertoires in COVID-19. Study-wide context: Sites in the United States, Italy and Spain provided acute and convalescent COVID-19 samples. PBMCs, B-cell-depleted T cells, or T cells provided the cDNA or gDNA that made up the material.

Original analysis: Amplification from reference gene primers served as the basis for estimated nucleated cell counts. Sequencing used immunoSEQ multiplex PCR; TCRdb keeps in-frame clones, though not all of them. Clone size and V and J calls were adopted from that table, with D and trimming inferred from the DNA. The data contain roughly 56,000 clones, about nine tenths of them singletons. The specimen sequenced was peripheral blood. The receptor comes from a man aged 50 to 60 with active COVID-19. The chain combines TRBV30 with TRBJ2-3; a possible D gene is TRBD2 (5 bases). The CDR3 sequence: CAWSLAGGTDTQYF. DNA of the CDR3: TGTGCCTGGAGTCTGGCGGGCGGAACAGATACGCAGTATTTT.